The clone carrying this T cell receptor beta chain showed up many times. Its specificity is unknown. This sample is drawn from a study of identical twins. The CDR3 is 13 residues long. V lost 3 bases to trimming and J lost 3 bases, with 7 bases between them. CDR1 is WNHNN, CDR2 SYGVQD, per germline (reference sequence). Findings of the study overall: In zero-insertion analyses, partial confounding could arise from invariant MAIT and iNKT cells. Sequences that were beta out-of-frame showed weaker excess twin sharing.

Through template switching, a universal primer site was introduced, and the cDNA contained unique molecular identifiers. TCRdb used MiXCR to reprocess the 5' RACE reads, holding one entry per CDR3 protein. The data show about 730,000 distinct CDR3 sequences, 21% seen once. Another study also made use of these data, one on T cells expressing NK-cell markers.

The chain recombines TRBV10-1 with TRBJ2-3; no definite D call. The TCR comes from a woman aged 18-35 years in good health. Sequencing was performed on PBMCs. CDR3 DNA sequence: TGCGCCAGCAGTGAACCCGGGACAGATACGCAGTATTTT. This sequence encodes CASSEPGTDTQYF.